The 29 T cell receptor beta chains reported below all come from one sample, sequenced in a study of blood T cell repertoires in COVID-19. The data were produced by immunoSEQ multiplex PCR, yet TCRdb's version contains in-frame clones alone and is incomplete. Here the sample spans around 37,000 clones, roughly nine tenths being singletons. Material for sequencing was peripheral blood. Every receptor here comes from a man in his 60s with acute or convalescent COVID-19.

V and J are TRBV2 and TRBJ2-7; 10 bases are a match to TRBD2. This CDR3 comprises 15 residues. V lost 6 bases, J lost 3 bases, and 8 bases stayed unmatched. The germline gives CDR1 SNHLY, CDR2 FYNNEI. The CDR3 reads CASRKGSSGSYEQYV. DNA of the CDR3: TGTGCCAGCAGGAAGGGATCTAGCGGGAGCTACGAGCAGTACGTC.

The chain has TRBV14 and TRBJ1-1; 7 bases match TRBD1. CDR3 length: 18 residues. The V segment lost 5 bases and the J segment 5 bases; nucleotides outside the gene matches: 20. Germline CDR1 reads SGHDN; CDR2 reads FVKESK. The DNA for the CDR3 is TGTGCCAGCAGCTTAGCGCACAGGGGAGAAGGTCGACGAACTGAAGCTTTCTTT. Encoded protein: CASSLAHRGEGRRTEAFF.

This clone appeared once. This chain links TRBV5-4 with TRBJ1-4, with D uncertain. The CDR3 is 15 residues long. Trimming took 2 bases from V and 0 from J, leaving 8 bases between them. CDR1 is SGHNT, CDR2 YYREEE, per germline (reference sequence). The CDR3 spells CASSFGGATNEKLFF. In DNA, the CDR3 is TGTGCCAGCAGCTTCGGCGGTGCAACTAATGAAAAACTGTTTTTT. Variable domain in full (rest from reference TRBV5-4 and TRBJ1-4): ETGVTQSPTHLIKTRGQQVTLRCSSQSGHNTVSWYQQALGQGPQFIFQYYREEENGRGNFPPRFSGLQFPNYSSELNVNALELDDSALYLCASSFGGATNEKLFFGSGTQLSVL.

The chain uses TRBV30 and TRBJ1-5; D is unresolved. Per the germline V gene, CDR1 is GTSNPN and CDR2 is SVGIG (reference sequence). The CDR3 runs 14 residues. The germline V and J ends were trimmed by 5 bases and 6 bases, with 17 bases remaining between them. The DNA for the CDR3 is TGTGCCTGGGACTCCCTCCTCGGCAGTCAGCCCCAGCATTTT. This translates into CAWDSLLGSQPQHF.

This chain joins TRBV18 and TRBJ2-5, with 7 bases identical to TRBD1. The V gene end was trimmed by 3 bases and the J gene end by 5 bases; junction bases not matched to a gene: 3. Per the germline V gene, CDR1 is KGHSH and CDR2 is LQKENI. The CDR3 runs 13 residues. CDR3 bases: TGTGCCAGCTCACCTGGACAGGCGGAGACCCAGTACTTC. The encoded protein is CASSPGQAETQYF.

V and J are TRBV9 and TRBJ2-5, with TRBD2 matching over 10 bases. CDR1 and CDR2 from the germline V gene are SGDLS and YYNGEE. CDR3 length: 16 residues. V shed 1 base and J 5 bases; nucleotides not matched to a gene: 8. CDR3 amino acids: CASSVSSGRASETQYF. CDR3 nucleotide sequence: TGTGCCAGCAGCGTATCGAGCGGGAGGGCCTCGGAGACCCAGTACTTC.

This chain joins TRBV7-2 and TRBJ2-1, with TRBD1 as a possible D gene (5 bases). The CDR3 covers 13 residues. Germline CDR1 reads SGHTA; CDR2 reads FQGNSA. Trimming took 4 bases from V and 4 from J, leaving 8 bases between them. The CDR3 region is CASSSGRYNEQFF. The CDR3 DNA follows: TGTGCCAGCAGCTCAGGGCGGTACAATGAGCAGTTCTTC. The variable domain in full, completed from reference TRBV7-2 and TRBJ2-1, reads GAGVSQSPSNKVTEKGKDVELRCDPISGHTALYWYRQSLGQGLEFLIYFQGNSAPDKSGLPSDRFSAERTGGSVSTLTIQRTQQEDSAVYLCASSSGRYNEQFFGPGTRLTVL.

This clone was detected only a few times. The chain couples TRBV6-2 or TRBV6-3 to TRBJ2-7; 7 bases align to TRBD1. The length of the CDR3 is 14 residues. The V gene's germline CDR1 is MNHEY and CDR2 SVGEGT. The J segment lost 8 bases and the V segment lost 2 bases, leaving 9 bases of the junction unmatched. CDR3 bases: TGTGCCAGCAGTTACAGTGAACAGGGGATGAAGCAGTACGTC. It encodes CASSYSEQGMKQYV.

This chain links TRBV5-1 with TRBJ2-5, with unresolved D. V was clipped by 2 bases and J by 7 bases, with 9 bases between them. The CDR3 sequence is 12 residues long. CDR1 and CDR2 (germline): SGHRS, YFSETQ. As DNA, the CDR3 is TGCGCCAGCAGCTTTAGCCTGAGGACCCAGTACTTC. As protein: CASSFSLRTQYF. Together with reference TRBV5-1 and TRBJ2-5, the CDR3 gives the full variable domain: KAGVTQTPRYLIKTRGQQVTLSCSPISGHRSVSWYQQTPGQGLQFLFEYFSETQRNKGNFPGRFSGRQFSNSRSEMNVSTLELGDSALYLCASSFSLRTQYFGPGTRLLVL.

The chain recombines TRBV28 with TRBJ2-7, with 7 positions matching TRBD2. CDR3 length: 15 amino acids. V shed 6 bases, J shed 0 bases, and the junction held 8 bases outside the gene matches. Germline V gene sequence: CDR1 MDHEN, CDR2 SYDVKM. Here the CDR3 reads CASRSSGSYSYEQYF. CDR3 nucleotide sequence: TGTGCCAGCAGGTCTAGCGGCTCCTACTCCTACGAGCAGTACTTC.

The chain carries TRBV5-6 and TRBJ2-7; D is possibly TRBD1 (5 bases). Germline loops: CDR1 SGHDT, CDR2 YYEEEE. V dropped 2 bases and J dropped 0 bases, with 12 bases sitting between them. The CDR3 is made up of 15 amino acids. CDR3 sequence reads: CASSFWGGNSYEQYV. CDR3 nucleotide sequence: TGTGCCAGCAGCTTTTGGGGCGGCAACTCCTACGAGCAGTACGTC.

The chain couples TRBV5-1 to TRBJ1-1; the match to TRBD1 covers 9 bases. V lost 4 bases, J lost 4 bases, and 5 bases stayed unmatched. The CDR3 sequence is 14 residues long. Germline V gives CDR1 SGHRS, CDR2 YFSETQ. The CDR3 spells CASSKGQGFTEAFF. CDR3 nucleotide sequence: TGCGCCAGCAGCAAGGGACAGGGATTCACTGAAGCTTTCTTT.

The rearrangement joins TRBV27 to TRBJ2-1; 11 nucleotides align to TRBD2. Germline values: CDR1 MNHEY, CDR2 SMNVEV (reference sequence). The CDR3 is 17 residues long. The V gene end was trimmed by 3 bases and the J gene end by 2 bases; junction bases not matched to a gene: 6. CDR3 residues: CASSLGTSGSTYNEQFF. DNA for the CDR3: TGTGCCAGCAGTTTGGGGACTAGCGGCAGTACCTACAATGAGCAGTTCTTC.

This clone has a handful of counts. The chain recombines TRBV24-1 with TRBJ1-5, with a possible D match to TRBD1 (6 bases). CDR1 is KGHDR, CDR2 SFDVKD, per germline. Deletions cut 4 bases from V and 11 bases from J, with 20 bases between. The CDR3 length is 15 residues. The CDR3 protein is CATSDPDSPRGSQHF. Here the CDR3 DNA reads TGTGCCACCAGTGACCCGGACAGTCCAAGGGGGTCCCAGCATTTT.

The V call is TRBV29-1, the J call TRBJ2-1; TRBD2 matches 7 bases. Germline CDR1 is SQVTM and CDR2 is ANQGSEA. V gave up 2 bases and J gave up 0 bases; unmatched junction bases: 7. CDR3 length equals 16 residues. The CDR3 bases are TGCAGCGTTGAACGGGGGGACGCCAGCTCCTACAATGAGCAGTTCTTC. The encoded protein is CSVERGDASSYNEQFF.

The chain couples TRBV10-3 to TRBJ1-4, with D uncertain. V was pared by 6 bases and J by 3 bases, with 5 bases between. The CDR3 runs to 12 residues. Germline-derived CDR1 and CDR2 are ENHRY and SYGVKD. CDR3 in DNA: TGTGCCATCAGGGACTCTAATGAAAAACTGTTTTTT. Translated: CAIRDSNEKLFF.

This chain joins TRBV2 and TRBJ2-3, with 9 positions matching TRBD2. The germline V gene encodes CDR1 SNHLY and CDR2 FYNNEI. CDR3 length: 15 residues. J gave up 7 bases and V 5 bases, and 10 bases lay outside the gene matches. The CDR3 DNA reads as TGTGCCAGCAGTTGGAGCGGGAGGAGCCCCCATACGCAGTATTTT. This codes for CASSWSGRSPHTQYF.

V gene TRBV7-9 combines with J gene TRBJ2-3; TRBD1 is a possible D gene (6 bases). This CDR3 has 19 amino acids. The germline V gene has CDR1 SEHNR and CDR2 FQNEAQ (reference sequence). The germline V and J ends were trimmed by 4 bases and 5 bases, with 28 bases remaining between them. The CDR3 reads CASSSRISTSQGSGDTQYF. The CDR3 region has the DNA TGTGCCAGCAGCTCACGGATCTCTACCTCACAGGGAAGCGGAGATACGCAGTATTTT. Complete variable domain (other parts from reference TRBV7-9 and TRBJ2-3): DTGVSQNPRHKITKRGQNVTFRCDPISEHNRLYWYRQTLGQGPEFLTYFQNEAQLEKSRLLSDRFSAERPKGSFSTLEIQRTEQGDSAMYLCASSSRISTSQGSGDTQYFGPGTRLTVL.

The rearrangement joins TRBV2 to TRBJ1-2, with 9 bases matching TRBD1. With 1 base clipped from V and 8 bases from J, the junction kept 8 bases outside the gene matches. Germline CDR1 reads SNHLY; CDR2 reads FYNNEI. The CDR3 has 15 residues. Written as DNA, the CDR3 is TGTGCCAGCAGTGAAGAATGGACAGGGGAACGGGGCTACACCTTC. Its protein is CASSEEWTGERGYTF.

The genes are TRBV27 and TRBJ2-1; perhaps TRBD1 as D (5 bases). The CDR3 spans 16 residues. Trimming took 0 bases from V and 7 from J, leaving 16 bases between them. Germline CDR1 is MNHEY and CDR2 is SMNVEV (reference sequence). The DNA for the CDR3 is TGTGCCAGCAGTTTATCTATCCGATCGACAGAAAATGAGCAGTTCTTC. Residues: CASSLSIRSTENEQFF.

The chain links TRBV10-1 to TRBJ2-2; 8 bases line up with TRBD2. The CDR3 is 15 amino acids. Germline V gene data show CDR1 as WNHNN and CDR2 as SYGVQD (reference sequence). J lost 4 bases, V lost 8 bases, and 9 bases had no gene match. The CDR3 DNA follows: TGCGCCAGCTCCTACCAGCGGGGGCGCACCGGGGAGCTGTTTTTT. As protein: CASSYQRGRTGELFF.

J is TRBJ2-1 and V is TRBV24-1; 10 bases agree with TRBD2. The CDR3 loop spans 16 amino acids. Trimming at V came to 4 bases and at J to 4 bases, leaving 6 bases not matched to a gene. Germline V gene lookup returns CDR1 KGHDR and CDR2 SFDVKD. CDR3 residues: CATSDALAGAYNEQFF. The CDR3 bases are TGTGCCACCAGTGACGCCCTAGCGGGAGCGTACAATGAGCAGTTCTTC.

This clone was seen once. In DNA form, the CDR3 reads TGTGCCAGCTCACCGCGGCAGGGGCAGACACGCAATGAGCAGTTCTTC. Translation: CASSPRQGQTRNEQFF. The rearrangement uses TRBV18 and TRBJ2-1; a possible D gene is TRBD1 (6 bases). V dropped 3 bases and J dropped 6 bases, with 18 bases sitting between them. The CDR3 is 16 amino acids. Germline V lookup: CDR1 KGHSH, CDR2 LQKENI.

The chain combines TRBV18 with TRBJ2-1, with TRBD2 matching over 7 bases. Germline lookup yields CDR1 KGHSH and CDR2 LQKENI. Unmatched junction bases numbered 13, after V lost 0 bases and J lost 8 bases. The CDR3 loop spans 17 amino acids. CDR3 in amino acids: CASSPPEPGGRGDEQFF. Here the CDR3 DNA reads TGTGCCAGCTCACCACCAGAACCGGGAGGCCGAGGGGATGAGCAGTTCTTC.

CDR3 residues: CASATPGSRETQYF. The CDR3 region has the DNA TGTGCCAGCGCTACCCCAGGGTCCCGAGAGACCCAGTACTTC. This chain links TRBV5-4 with TRBJ2-5; possibly TRBD1 for D (5 bases). The length of the CDR3 is 14 residues. V lost 7 bases to trimming and J lost 4 bases, with 17 bases between them. The germline CDR1 and CDR2 sequences are SGHNT and YYREEE (reference sequence).

This chain connects TRBV5-4 to TRBJ2-6, with a tentative D call TRBD2 (6 bases). V was clipped by 4 bases and J by 0 bases, with 17 bases between them. The V gene's germline CDR1 is SGHNT and CDR2 YYREEE (reference sequence). The CDR3 loop spans 18 amino acids. CDR3 DNA sequence: TGTGCCAGCAGCGCCGGGACTTCCCTTCACTCTGGGGCCAACGTCCTGACTTTC. Protein sequence: CASSAGTSLHSGANVLTF.

The genes are TRBV18 and TRBJ2-5, with 11 nucleotides matching TRBD2. Germline V gene data show CDR1 as KGHSH and CDR2 as LQKENI. The CDR3 extends over 17 amino acids. V lost 1 base, J lost 5 bases, and 9 bases stayed unmatched. In DNA form, the CDR3 reads TGTGCCAGCTCACCACAACCGGGACTAGCGGCATCGGAGACCCAGTACTTC. Protein product: CASSPQPGLAASETQYF.

This rearrangement joins TRBV11-2 to TRBJ2-3, with TRBD1 identical over 9 bases. This CDR3 region has 18 residues. CDR1 is SGHAT and CDR2 is FQNNGV in the germline V gene. V lost 0 bases to trimming and J lost 2 bases; unmatched junction nucleotides: 9. The CDR3 is CASSLDTPGQGNTDTQYF. The CDR3 coding sequence is TGTGCCAGCAGCTTAGATACCCCGGGACAGGGAAACACAGATACGCAGTATTTT.

The genes are TRBV11-2 and TRBJ2-1; TRBD2 is a possible D gene (5 bases). The CDR3 covers 16 residues. V lost 1 base to trimming and J lost 5 bases, with 15 bases between them. Germline lookup yields CDR1 SGHAT and CDR2 FQNNGV. This CDR3 is CASSLGLTGNHNEQFF. DNA of the CDR3: TGTGCCAGCAGCTTAGGACTGACGGGAAACCACAATGAGCAGTTCTTC. Complete variable domain (other parts from reference TRBV11-2 and TRBJ2-1): EAGVAQSPRYKIIEKRQSVAFWCNPISGHATLYWYQQILGQGPKLLIQFQNNGVVDDSQLPKDRFSAERLKGVDSTLKIQPAKLEDSAVYLCASSLGLTGNHNEQFFGPGTRLTVL.